This TCR beta chain was identified during a study of blood T cell repertoires in COVID-19. This CDR3 is 15 amino acids long. V trimming: 3 bases; J trimming: 8 bases; junction bases outside the gene matches: 8. Germline values: CDR1 LGHDT, CDR2 YNNKEL (reference sequence). The authors' processing: Reference gene primer amplification yielded estimated nucleated cell counts. Measured with immunoSEQ multiplex PCR; TCRdb has only the in-frame clones, and not every one. The V and J calls and clone size are taken from that table; D and trimming were inferred from the DNA. Of hundreds of thousands of clones listed, 70% to 90% are singletons.

The origin of this receptor is a man aged 60-69 years with acute or convalescent COVID-19. The sample was peripheral blood. The rearrangement uses TRBV3-1 (or the pseudogene TRBV3-2) and TRBJ1-2; 11 bases match TRBD1. CDR3 in DNA: TGTGCCAGCAGCCACCGCGGACAGGGGGCTTACGGCTACACCTTC. Its protein is CASSHRGQGAYGYTF.